Following are 22 T cell receptor beta chains from one sample sequenced in a study of blood T cell repertoires in COVID-19. Some clones are missing from TCRdb's copy, which holds only in-frame ones; the method was immunoSEQ multiplex PCR. The sample lists roughly 140,000 clones, 80% to 90% occurring once. Sequencing used peripheral blood. All receptors derive from a woman in her thirties or forties with acute or convalescent COVID-19.

The chain recombines TRBV6-4 with TRBJ2-7; tentatively, D is TRBD1 (5 bases). CDR1 is MRHNA and CDR2 is SNTAGT in the germline V gene. This CDR3 is built from 14 residues. The germline V and J ends were trimmed by 0 bases and 5 bases, with 11 bases remaining between them. CDR3 coding DNA: TGTGCCAGCAGTGACTCAGGGGCCAGCCACGAGCAGTACTTC. Protein sequence: CASSDSGASHEQYF.

The gene calls are TRBV5-1 and TRBJ2-2, with 8 bases matching TRBD1. V lost 0 bases, J lost 6 bases, and 10 bases stayed unmatched. The germline V gene encodes CDR1 SGHRS and CDR2 YFSETQ. The CDR3 spans 17 residues. In nucleotides, the CDR3 is TGCGCCAGCAGCTTGGGCCCAGGGGGCGGTTTCGCCGGGGAGCTGTTTTTT. Amino acid sequence: CASSLGPGGGFAGELFF.

The chain joins TRBV18 to TRBJ2-2, with a weak D call TRBD1 (5 bases). Germline CDR1 KGHSH, CDR2 LQKENI. The V end was cut by 0 bases, the J end by 3 bases, with 14 bases between. This CDR3 is 17 amino acids long. Here the CDR3 reads CASSPPGLQAYTGELFF. In DNA form, the CDR3 reads TGTGCCAGCTCACCACCCGGCTTACAGGCCTACACCGGGGAGCTGTTTTTT.

J is TRBJ2-6 and V is TRBV9; D call uncertain. V was cut by 0 bases and J by 0 bases, with 13 bases left in between. CDR3 size: 18 residues. CDR1 is SGDLS and CDR2 is YYNGEE in the germline V gene. The DNA of the CDR3 is TGTGCCAGCAGCGTAGGAGGTTCTCACCTCTCTGGGGCCAACGTCCTGACTTTC. It codes for CASSVGGSHLSGANVLTF.

This clone was detected only once. The chain uses TRBV6-5 and TRBJ1-1; no definite D call. Trimming stripped 6 bases from V and 1 base from J, with 15 bases between. Germline V gene sequence: CDR1 MNHEY, CDR2 SVGAGI. The CDR3 length is 15 residues. The CDR3 here is CASRSGSVANTEAFF. DNA of the CDR3: TGTGCCAGCAGATCCGGATCGGTAGCGAACACTGAAGCTTTCTTT.

The rearrangement links TRBV28 to TRBJ1-5; the match to TRBD1 covers 10 bases. CDR1 is MDHEN and CDR2 is SYDVKM in the germline V gene. Trimming took 10 bases from V and 7 from J; bases not matched to a gene: 4. The CDR3 is 12 residues long. CDR3 DNA sequence: TGTGCCACCACGACAGGGGGCCAGCCCCAGCATTTT. Protein product: CATTTGGQPQHF.

The chain employs TRBV6-4 and TRBJ2-7; maybe TRBD2 (6 bases). Germline lookup yields CDR1 MRHNA and CDR2 SNTAGT. CDR3 length equals 19 residues. The V end was cut by 6 bases, the J end by 1 base, with 28 bases between. CDR3 amino acids: CASSKFGRDDGAWSYEQYF. The DNA for the CDR3 is TGTGCCAGCAGCAAGTTCGGGAGAGATGACGGGGCTTGGTCCTACGAGCAGTACTTC.

This chain links TRBV6-5 with TRBJ2-1, with TRBD1 matching over 7 bases. The length of the CDR3 is 14 residues. J was trimmed by 7 bases and V by 3 bases; bases with no gene match: 6. From germline, CDR1 is MNHEY and CDR2 SVGAGI. In DNA form, the CDR3 reads TGTGCCAGCAGTTATGACACGGACAGGAATGAGCAGTTCTTC. Protein: CASSYDTDRNEQFF.

The CDR3 DNA sequence: TGTGCCAGCAGCTTTCGACTAGCGGGAGACCAAGAGACCCAGTACTTC. Translated, it gives CASSFRLAGDQETQYF. The chain employs TRBV7-8 and TRBJ2-5, with 12 bases identical to TRBD2. This CDR3 comprises 16 residues. V shed 3 bases and J 0 bases; nucleotides not matched to a gene: 2. CDR1 is SGHVS and CDR2 is FQNEAQ in the germline V gene.

The V call is TRBV13, the J call TRBJ2-7; D might be TRBD1 (6 bases). Germline V gene sequence: CDR1 PRHDT, CDR2 FYEKMQ (reference sequence). Trimming took 2 bases from V and 4 from J, leaving 21 bases between them. CDR3 length: 17 residues. The CDR3 spells CASSLSGPTGLVYEQYF. DNA of the CDR3: TGTGCCAGCAGCTTATCAGGCCCAACAGGGCTCGTTTACGAGCAGTACTTC. Drawing the rest from reference TRBV13 and TRBJ2-7, the complete variable domain is AAGVIQSPRHLIKEKRETATLKCYPIPRHDTVYWYQQGPGQDPQFLISFYEKMQSDKGSIPDRFSAQQFSDYHSELNMSSLELGDSALYFCASSLSGPTGLVYEQYFGPGTRLTVT.

The chain employs TRBV19 and TRBJ1-5; TRBD1 agrees at 8 bases. The length of the CDR3 is 15 residues. With V trimmed by 5 bases and J by 3 bases, 6 bases remained unmatched. The germline V gene encodes CDR1 LNHDA and CDR2 SQIVND (reference sequence). The CDR3 nucleotides are TGTGCCAGTAGTGGAGGGACAGGTTACAATCAGCCCCAGCATTTT. This codes for CASSGGTGYNQPQHF.

V is TRBV7-9 and J is TRBJ2-4, with no clear D. The V gene's germline CDR1 is SEHNR and CDR2 FQNEAQ (reference sequence). Trimming pared 5 bases from V and 0 bases from J, leaving 8 bases between. CDR3 length: 14 amino acids. This chain's CDR3 is CASSLRLAKNIQYF. The CDR3 DNA is TGTGCCAGCAGCCTGCGGCTAGCCAAAAACATTCAGTACTTC.

The genes are TRBV30 and TRBJ1-4; 12 bases are a match to TRBD1. V was clipped by 3 bases and J by 8 bases; unmatched bases: 10. CDR1 and CDR2 (germline): GTSNPN, SVGIG (reference sequence). The CDR3 length is 16 residues. The CDR3, as DNA: TGTGCCTGGAGGACCGGGACAGGGGGCGCGGGGGAAAAACTGTTTTTT. It encodes CAWRTGTGGAGEKLFF.

The CDR3 region is CASSLAVGAGGNTEAFF. In DNA form, the CDR3 reads TGTGCCAGCAGCTTGGCGGTGGGGGCAGGGGGCAACACTGAAGCTTTCTTT. The rearrangement uses TRBV7-9 and TRBJ1-1; 8 positions agree with TRBD1. The J segment lost 2 bases and the V segment lost 3 bases, leaving 11 bases of the junction unmatched. This CDR3 is 17 amino acids long. Germline values: CDR1 SEHNR, CDR2 FQNEAQ (reference sequence).

V is TRBV14 and J is TRBJ2-7, with 7 bases matching TRBD2. J gave up 3 bases and V 2 bases, and 10 bases lay outside the gene matches. CDR3 length equals 16 residues. CDR1 SGHDN and CDR2 FVKESK come from the germline V gene. DNA of the CDR3: TGTGCCAGCAGCCAATCGGGTCTAGCGGCGGTCTACGAGCAGTACTTC. As protein: CASSQSGLAAVYEQYF.

The CDR3 DNA is TGTGCCACCAGCAGAGGCGAAGGGGATCCCTACGAGCAGTACTTC. It is translated as CATSRGEGDPYEQYF. This chain uses TRBV15 with TRBJ2-7, with TRBD1 as a possible D gene (5 bases). The CDR3 totals 15 residues. Looked up from germline, CDR1 is LNHNV and CDR2 is YYDKDF (reference sequence). V lost 1 base and J 2 bases, leaving 12 bases between the germline ends.

The J gene is TRBJ1-5, the V gene TRBV28; D unresolved. This CDR3 is 14 amino acids long. V was shortened by 3 bases and J by 0 bases, with 6 bases between the two germline ends. Per germline, CDR1 MDHEN and CDR2 SYDVKM. CDR3 region: CASSFGVSNQPQHF. CDR3 bases: TGTGCCAGCAGTTTCGGGGTTAGCAATCAGCCCCAGCATTTT.

This sequence joins TRBV9 and TRBJ2-2; a possible D gene is TRBD1 (6 bases). The CDR3 is 19 residues long. With 0 bases removed from V and 4 bases from J, the gap between germline ends came to 22 bases. The germline CDR1 and CDR2 sequences are SGDLS and YYNGEE. CDR3 residues: CASSVAGYGATGLTGELFF. CDR3 DNA sequence: TGTGCCAGCAGCGTAGCGGGCTATGGGGCGACAGGACTCACCGGGGAGCTGTTTTTT. The full variable domain, rest sourced from reference TRBV9 and TRBJ2-2, is DSGVTQTPKHLITATGQRVTLRCSPRSGDLSVYWYQQSLDQGLQFLIQYYNGEERAKGNILERFSAQQFPDLHSELNLSSLELGDSALYFCASSVAGYGATGLTGELFFGEGSRLTVL.

The chain links TRBV7-3 to TRBJ1-1, with 10 bases lining up with TRBD1. This CDR3 comprises 17 residues. Germline loops: CDR1 SGHTA, CDR2 FQGTGA. Germline trimming cut 3 bases from V and 6 bases from J; bases unmatched to any gene: 13. The CDR3 region is CASSFGTGDESTAEAFF. For the CDR3, the DNA is TGTGCCAGCAGCTTTGGGACAGGGGACGAGAGTACGGCTGAAGCTTTCTTT.

The chain uses TRBV25-1 and TRBJ2-3; D may be TRBD1 (5 bases). The V gene's germline CDR1 is MGHDK and CDR2 SYGVNS. Trimming took off 5 bases at V and 7 bases at J, with 7 bases between the two ends. The CDR3 loop spans 11 amino acids. CDR3 residues: CASSSGNTQYF. The DNA for the CDR3 is TGTGCCAGCAGTTCAGGGAATACGCAGTATTTT.

This clone was counted only a few times. The chain links TRBV6-2 or TRBV6-3 to TRBJ2-7; 9 bases align to TRBD2. This CDR3 region has 16 residues. Germline CDR1 reads MNHEY; CDR2 reads SVGEGT. Trimming at V came to 0 bases and at J to 4 bases, leaving 7 bases not matched to a gene. The DNA of the CDR3 is TGTGCCAGCAGTTACTCGCTCCTAGCGGGATATTACGAGCAGTACTTC. Translated, it gives CASSYSLLAGYYEQYF.

This clone was counted a single time. V is TRBV19 and J is TRBJ2-1, with 7 bases lining up with TRBD1. V lost 5 bases and J lost 7; bases outside the gene matches: 20. From germline, CDR1 is LNHDA and CDR2 SQIVND (reference sequence). The CDR3 has 18 residues. This chain's CDR3 is CASSVGTLGTASWNEQFF. The CDR3 DNA reads TGTGCCAGTAGTGTAGGGACCCTGGGGACAGCCAGCTGGAATGAGCAGTTCTTC.